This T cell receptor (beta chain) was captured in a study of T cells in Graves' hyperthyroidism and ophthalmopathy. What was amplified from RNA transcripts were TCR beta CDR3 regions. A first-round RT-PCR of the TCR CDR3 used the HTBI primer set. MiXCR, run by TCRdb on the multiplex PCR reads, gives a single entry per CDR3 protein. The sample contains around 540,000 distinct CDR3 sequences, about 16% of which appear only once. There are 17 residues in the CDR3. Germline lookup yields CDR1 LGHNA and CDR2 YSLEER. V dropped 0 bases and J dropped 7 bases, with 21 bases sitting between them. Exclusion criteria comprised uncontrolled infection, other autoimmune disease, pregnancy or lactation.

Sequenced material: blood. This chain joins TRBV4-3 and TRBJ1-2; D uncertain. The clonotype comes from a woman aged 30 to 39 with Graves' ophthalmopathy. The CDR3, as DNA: TGCGCCAGCAGCCAAGATAGGAACGTGGGGTATTTTGGTGGCTACACCTTC. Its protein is CASSQDRNVGYFGGYTF.